This T cell receptor beta chain originates from a study of post-analysis software for immune sequencing data. General study findings and limits: Patients carried 4 or 5 TRBV segments more frequently than controls did, and TRBV5-6, TRBV5-1 and TRBV20-1 were among them. Multiple sclerosis patients had significantly lower normalized Chao1 diversity than controls.

V was clipped by 0 bases and J by 2 bases, with 13 bases between them. Germline CDR1 and CDR2: LGHNA and YSLEER. The CDR3 has 16 amino acids. Unique molecular identifiers had been added to the TCR beta cDNA libraries. Each CDR3 protein is one row after TCRdb ran MiXCR on the PCR reads. The table has some 800,000 distinct CDR3 sequences, about 45% seen once; the top ten hold roughly 4.4%. Note on this clonotype: Its cognate antigen is unknown.

The chain carries TRBV4-3 and TRBJ2-5; tentatively, D is TRBD2 (6 bases). This receptor was identified in a girl aged 10-17 years with multiple sclerosis. What was sequenced was blood. The CDR3 DNA is TGCGCCAGCAGCCAAGAAGTACCTAGCGTGCAAGAGACCCAGTACTTC. The encoded protein is CASSQEVPSVQETQYF.